This T cell receptor beta chain was sequenced during a study of blood T cell repertoires in COVID-19. The wider study: Specimens from acute and convalescent COVID-19 originated in the United States, Italy and Spain. Sources were T cells, B-cell-depleted T cells, or PBMCs; the material itself was cDNA or gDNA.

V dropped 7 bases and J dropped 9 bases, with 16 bases sitting between them. CDR1 LNHDA and CDR2 SQIVND come from the germline V gene (reference sequence). The CDR3 spans 13 residues. As originally analysed: It was from reference gene primer amplification that nucleated cell counts were estimated. Method: immunoSEQ multiplex PCR; TCRdb's copy keeps in-frame clones and lacks some. V, J and clone size reflect that table, while D and trimming were determined from the DNA. The repertoire holds some 150,000 clones, with about nine tenths as singletons. Sequenced input: peripheral blood. The receptor was isolated from a woman aged 55-69 years with active or convalescent COVID-19. This chain joins TRBV19 and TRBJ1-5; possible D gene TRBD1, 6 bases. CDR3 in amino acids: CASTAQGRGPQHF. CDR3 nucleotide sequence: TGTGCCAGTACCGCCCAGGGCAGGGGGCCCCAGCATTTT.